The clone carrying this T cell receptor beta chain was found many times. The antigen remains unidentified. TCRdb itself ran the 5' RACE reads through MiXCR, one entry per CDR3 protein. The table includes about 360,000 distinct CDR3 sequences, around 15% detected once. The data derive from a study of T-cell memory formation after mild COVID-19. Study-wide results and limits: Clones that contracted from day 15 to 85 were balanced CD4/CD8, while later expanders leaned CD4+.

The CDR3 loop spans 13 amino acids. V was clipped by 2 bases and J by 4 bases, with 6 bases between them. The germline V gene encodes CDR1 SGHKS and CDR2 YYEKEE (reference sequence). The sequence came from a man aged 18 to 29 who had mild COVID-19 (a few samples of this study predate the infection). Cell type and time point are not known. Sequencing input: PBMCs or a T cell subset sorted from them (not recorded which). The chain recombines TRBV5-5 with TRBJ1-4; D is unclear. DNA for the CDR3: TGTGCCAGCAGCTTAGGACGTAATGAAAAACTGTTTTTT. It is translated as CASSLGRNEKLFF.